The present TCR beta chain was sequenced within a study of OX40 agonist ivuxolimab in advanced cancers. Study-level information: Ivuxolimab is an agonistic anti-OX40 (CD134) antibody, and patients were treated with it.

With respect to this clone: What it recognizes is unknown.

The CDR3 is 14 amino acids. The germline CDR1 and CDR2 sequences are MNHNS and SASEGT. Trimming took off 11 bases at V and 3 bases at J, with 19 bases between the two ends. General study points: Low normalized T-cell clonal expansion was additionally recorded for some nonresponders. The antigen specificity of the peripheral T cells (those that were expanded) was not determined.

Clones were sequenced by immunoSEQ multiplex PCR, and TCRdb holds only the in-frame ones, with some missing. In the table there are under 90,000 clones, under 95% of which are singletons. Baseline was the first blood sampling point, followed by cycle 4 day 1 and cycle 7 day 1. The clonotype was recovered from an adult with an advanced solid tumor such as melanoma, head and neck, liver or kidney cancer. The chain couples TRBV6-1 to TRBJ1-2, with D possibly TRBD1 on 5 matching bases. This material consisted of CD4+ or CD8+ T cells sorted from blood, taken in a trial of the OX40 agonist ivuxolimab. CDR3 DNA: TGTGCCCTTAGGGAAAGGGGCTCGGACTATGGCTACACCTTC. Translated, it gives CALRERGSDYGYTF.